The present entry profiles one T cell receptor (beta chain) with its context. Its antigen is currently not known. The record has no base qualities; no much larger clone is one base away. This sample is drawn from a study of T cell responses to AZD1222 COVID-19 vaccine (dated by TCRdb to 2020 to 2022). In the study overall: TCR sequencing was performed for 230 to 250 trial participants, of whom 207 were given two doses of AZD1222 and some 26 were given two doses of MenACWY control vaccine. Trial participants were enrolled by age into 18-55, 56-69 and 70-plus year subgroups, with around 150, 28 and 57 TCR-sequenced participants respectively.

The study at large found these results: Because no samples from the day 14 peak response were available, repertoires could be characterized only after the peak T cell response. Spike-specific TCR breadth and depth rose significantly after two AZD1222 doses compared with day 0 and with MenACWY recipients. The 56-69-year group was small, and its depth increase did not reach significance, likely because of low power. Nearly half of unique spike-specific TCRs reportedly recognized epitopes outside regions mutated in the B.1.351 and B.1.1.7 variants. Most participants were white British and females outnumbered males, and the authors suggested that clonal diversity may have been underestimated. The vaccine-associated CD4 TCRs covered the entire spike protein, and the dominant responses fell in regions 160-218 and 743-854. Conclusions about previously exposed vaccinees are limited because only five or six AZD1222 recipients were SARS-CoV-2 seropositive at baseline.

The CDR3 regions of human TCRbeta chains were subjected to immunosequencing. As for the authors' bioinformatics: TCRs in the repertoires were matched against a reference library of SARS-CoV-2-specific TCRs that had been generated with the MIRA antigen-specificity platform. Breadth was defined as the fraction of unique TCRs that were SARS-CoV-2-associated. Depth was defined as the fraction of total T cells that were SARS-CoV-2-associated. Using the MIRA data, each spike-specific TCR was mapped to the spike region that the TCR reacts to and placed in a CD4 or CD8 class. Log10-transformed breadth and depth values were compared by one-way ANOVA with Sidak's multiple comparisons tests. This immuneACCESS table, as held by TCRdb, lists in-frame sequences with V and J called but not all clones. Of the missing ones, under half trace to an unresolved V gene in checked studies; the others have no known cause. V and J calls plus clone size are reproduced from that table; the DNA served to infer D and trimming. Counted in this sample were 90,000 to 120,000 clones; approximately 90% of them appeared once. Clones ranked in the top ten supply less than 7.5% of the sample.

The germline V gene encodes CDR1 SGHNT and CDR2 YENEEA. Its CDR3 holds 15 amino acids, cysteine through phenylalanine. Just the 45-base CDR3 DNA is kept, in frame starting at base 1. V lost 1 base and J lost 4 bases; the stretch between them is 14 bases long. In light of the paper, this sample's time point label describes: about 28 days (+/-7) after the second vaccine dose. Because spike-specific TCR depth and breadth did not differ between the two schedules, AZD1222 recipients who got a second dose at roughly 4 weeks were pooled with those who got a second dose at roughly 12 weeks. The vaccinee samples were drawn from two UK trials, COV001 and COV002, one of which was a single-blind randomized controlled phase 2/3 trial testing AZD1222 (ChAdOx1 nCoV-19) in healthy adults. For TCRbeta chain sequencing, PBMC samples were collected from trial participants at day 0 and at day 28 after the second dose.

The receptor's source is an adult who received the AZD1222 COVID-19 vaccine. In this chain, TRBV11-3 is recombined with TRBJ2-7, with TRBD2 tentatively as D gene (6 bases match). The source material was peripheral blood, sampled 28 days after the second AZD1222 dose. The CDR3 loop reads CASSLGLGLEYEQYF. The sequence in DNA is TGTGCCAGCAGCTTAGGACTAGGTCTTGAATACGAGCAGTACTTC.